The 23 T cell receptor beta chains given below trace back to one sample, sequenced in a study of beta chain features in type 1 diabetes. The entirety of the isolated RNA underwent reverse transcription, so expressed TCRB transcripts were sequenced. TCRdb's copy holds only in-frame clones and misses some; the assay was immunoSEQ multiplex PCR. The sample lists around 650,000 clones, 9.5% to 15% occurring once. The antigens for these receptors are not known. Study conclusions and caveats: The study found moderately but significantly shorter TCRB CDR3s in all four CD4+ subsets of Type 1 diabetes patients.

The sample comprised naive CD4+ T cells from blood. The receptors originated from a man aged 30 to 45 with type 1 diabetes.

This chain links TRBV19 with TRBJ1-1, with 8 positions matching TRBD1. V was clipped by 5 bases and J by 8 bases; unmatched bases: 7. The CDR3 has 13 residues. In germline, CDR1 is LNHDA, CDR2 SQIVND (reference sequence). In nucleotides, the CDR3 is TGTGCCAGTAGTCCCAGGACAGGGACAGAAGCTTTCTTT. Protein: CASSPRTGTEAFF.

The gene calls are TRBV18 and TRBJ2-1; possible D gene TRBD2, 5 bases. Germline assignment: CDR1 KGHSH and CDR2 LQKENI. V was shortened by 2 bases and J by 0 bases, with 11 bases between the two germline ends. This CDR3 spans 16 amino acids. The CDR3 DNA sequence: TGTGCCAGCTCACCAGTTAGCGCTGGCTCCTACAATGAGCAGTTCTTC. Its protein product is CASSPVSAGSYNEQFF.

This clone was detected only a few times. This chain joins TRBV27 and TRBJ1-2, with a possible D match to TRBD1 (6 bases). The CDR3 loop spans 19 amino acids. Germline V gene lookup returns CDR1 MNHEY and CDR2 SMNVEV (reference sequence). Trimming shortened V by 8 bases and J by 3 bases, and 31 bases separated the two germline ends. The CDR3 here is CASGPAAVYLLDRHYGYTF. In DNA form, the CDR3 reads TGTGCCAGCGGACCGGCGGCGGTCTACCTTCTCGACAGGCACTATGGCTACACCTTC.

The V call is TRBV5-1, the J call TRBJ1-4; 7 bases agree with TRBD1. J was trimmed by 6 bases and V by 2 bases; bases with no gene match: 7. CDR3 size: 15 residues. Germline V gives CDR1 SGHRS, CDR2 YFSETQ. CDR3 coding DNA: TGCGCCAGCAGCTTCCTAGGGGGCTCGGATGAAAAACTGTTTTTT. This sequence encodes CASSFLGGSDEKLFF.

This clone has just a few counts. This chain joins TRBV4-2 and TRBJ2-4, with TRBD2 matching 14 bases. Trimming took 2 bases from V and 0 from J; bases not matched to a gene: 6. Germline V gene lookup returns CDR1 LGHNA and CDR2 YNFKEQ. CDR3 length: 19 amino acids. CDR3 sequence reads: CASSQYPGLAGEAKNIQYF. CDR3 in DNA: TGTGCCAGCAGCCAATATCCGGGACTAGCGGGGGAAGCCAAAAACATTCAGTACTTC.

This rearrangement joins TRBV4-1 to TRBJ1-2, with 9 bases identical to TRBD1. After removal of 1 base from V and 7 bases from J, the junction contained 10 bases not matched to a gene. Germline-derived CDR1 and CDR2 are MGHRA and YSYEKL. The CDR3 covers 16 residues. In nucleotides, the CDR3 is TGCGCCAGCAGCCAAGCAGCAACCGGGACAGGGTCTGGCTACACCTTC. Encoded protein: CASSQAATGTGSGYTF.

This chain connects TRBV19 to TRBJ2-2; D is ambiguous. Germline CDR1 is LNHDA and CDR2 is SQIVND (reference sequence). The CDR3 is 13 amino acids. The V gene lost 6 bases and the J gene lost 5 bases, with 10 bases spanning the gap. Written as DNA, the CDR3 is TGTGCCAGTAGAGTTCTCGGGACCGGGGAGCTGTTTTTT. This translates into CASRVLGTGELFF.

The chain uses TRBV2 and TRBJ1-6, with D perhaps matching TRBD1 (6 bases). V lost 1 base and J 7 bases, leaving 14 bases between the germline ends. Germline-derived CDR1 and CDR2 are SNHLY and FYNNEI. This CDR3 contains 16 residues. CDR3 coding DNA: TGTGCCAGCAGTGAAGGGTCAGGGGCCCTCAATTCACCCCTCCACTTT. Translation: CASSEGSGALNSPLHF.

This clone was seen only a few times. CDR3 protein: CAWSHRGSSGGYTF. The CDR3 nucleotides read TGTGCCTGGAGTCACCGGGGGTCGTCAGGAGGCTACACCTTC. The chain couples TRBV30 to TRBJ1-2; D might be TRBD1 (5 bases). Germline assignment: CDR1 GTSNPN and CDR2 SVGIG (reference sequence). Trimming took 2 bases from V and 8 from J, leaving 18 bases between them. The CDR3 length is 14 residues.

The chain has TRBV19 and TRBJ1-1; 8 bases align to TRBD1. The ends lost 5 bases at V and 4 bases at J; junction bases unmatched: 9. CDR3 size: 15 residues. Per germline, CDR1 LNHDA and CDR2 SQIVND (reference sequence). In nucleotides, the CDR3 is TGTGCCAGTAGTTCCCAGACAGGGGTCATCACTGAAGCTTTCTTT. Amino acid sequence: CASSSQTGVITEAFF.

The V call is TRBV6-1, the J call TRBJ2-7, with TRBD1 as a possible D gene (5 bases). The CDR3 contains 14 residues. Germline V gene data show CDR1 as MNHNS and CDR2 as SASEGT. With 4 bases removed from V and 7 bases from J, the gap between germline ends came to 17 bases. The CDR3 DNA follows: TGTGCCAGCAGTGTAGGCACACCAGGGATTGAGCAGTACTTC. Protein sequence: CASSVGTPGIEQYF.

The DNA of the CDR3 is TGTGCCAGCAGCTGGGGAGGGGCGGATGGGGAGCTGTTTTTT. Protein: CASSWGGADGELFF. The chain couples TRBV5-4 to TRBJ2-2; 7 bases are a match to TRBD2. CDR1 is SGHNT, CDR2 YYREEE, per germline (reference sequence). The J segment lost 8 bases and the V segment lost 3 bases, leaving 7 bases of the junction unmatched. The CDR3 extends over 14 amino acids.

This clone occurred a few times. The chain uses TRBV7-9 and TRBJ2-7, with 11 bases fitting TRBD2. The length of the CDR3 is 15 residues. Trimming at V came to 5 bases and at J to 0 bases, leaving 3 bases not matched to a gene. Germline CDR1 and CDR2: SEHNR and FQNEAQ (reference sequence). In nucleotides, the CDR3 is TGTGCCAGCAGCATCGGACTAGCGGGCTCCTACGAGCAGTACTTC. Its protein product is CASSIGLAGSYEQYF.

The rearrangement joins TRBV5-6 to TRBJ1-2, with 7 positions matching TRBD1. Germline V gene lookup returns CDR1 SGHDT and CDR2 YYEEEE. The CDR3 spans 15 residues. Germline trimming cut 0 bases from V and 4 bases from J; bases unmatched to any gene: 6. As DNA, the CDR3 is TGTGCCAGCAGCTTGGCTGGGGGGACAGTCTATGGCTACACCTTC. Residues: CASSLAGGTVYGYTF.

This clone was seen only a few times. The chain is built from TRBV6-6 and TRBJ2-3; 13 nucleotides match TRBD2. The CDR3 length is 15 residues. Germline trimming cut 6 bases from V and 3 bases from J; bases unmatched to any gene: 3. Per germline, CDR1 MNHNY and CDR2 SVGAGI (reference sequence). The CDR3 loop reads CASSPGLAGTDTQYF. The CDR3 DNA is TGTGCCAGCAGCCCGGGACTAGCGGGGACAGATACGCAGTATTTT.

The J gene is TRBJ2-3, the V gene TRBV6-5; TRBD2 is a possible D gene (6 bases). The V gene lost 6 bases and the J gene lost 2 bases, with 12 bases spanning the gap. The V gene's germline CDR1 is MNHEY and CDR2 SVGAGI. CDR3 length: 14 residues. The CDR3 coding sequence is TGTGCCAGCAGACCCGGGAGATCCACAGATACGCAGTATTTT. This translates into CASRPGRSTDTQYF.

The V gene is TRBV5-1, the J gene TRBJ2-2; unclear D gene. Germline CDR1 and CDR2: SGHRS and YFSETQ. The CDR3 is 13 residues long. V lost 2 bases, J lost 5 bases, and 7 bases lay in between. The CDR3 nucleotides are TGCGCCAGCAGCTTCCTAGATACCGGGGAGCTGTTTTTT. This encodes CASSFLDTGELFF.

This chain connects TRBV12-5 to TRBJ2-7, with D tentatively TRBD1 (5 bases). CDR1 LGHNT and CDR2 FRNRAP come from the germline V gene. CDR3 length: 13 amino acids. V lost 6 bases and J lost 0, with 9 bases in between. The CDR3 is CASGPDSSYEQYF. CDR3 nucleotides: TGTGCTAGTGGCCCCGACAGCTCCTACGAGCAGTACTTC.

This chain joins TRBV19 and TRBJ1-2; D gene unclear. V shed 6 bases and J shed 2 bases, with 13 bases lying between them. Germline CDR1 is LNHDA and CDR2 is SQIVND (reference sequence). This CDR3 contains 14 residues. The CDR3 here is CASSRPPENYGYTF. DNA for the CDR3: TGTGCCAGTAGCCGACCTCCAGAGAACTATGGCTACACCTTC.

In DNA form, the CDR3 reads TGTGCCAGCAGTTTTGGAACATCCACGGACGAGCAGTACTTC. Translating it yields CASSFGTSTDEQYF. J is TRBJ2-7 and V is TRBV28; the D is unclear. Germline CDR1 and CDR2: MDHEN and SYDVKM. The CDR3 runs 14 residues. V was clipped by 3 bases and J by 5 bases, with 14 bases between them.

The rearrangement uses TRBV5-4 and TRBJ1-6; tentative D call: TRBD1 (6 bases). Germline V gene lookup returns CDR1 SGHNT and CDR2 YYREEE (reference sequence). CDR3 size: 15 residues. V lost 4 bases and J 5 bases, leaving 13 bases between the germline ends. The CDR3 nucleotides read TGTGCCAGCAGCCCTCAGACAGGCAATAATTCACCCCTCCACTTT. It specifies CASSPQTGNNSPLHF.

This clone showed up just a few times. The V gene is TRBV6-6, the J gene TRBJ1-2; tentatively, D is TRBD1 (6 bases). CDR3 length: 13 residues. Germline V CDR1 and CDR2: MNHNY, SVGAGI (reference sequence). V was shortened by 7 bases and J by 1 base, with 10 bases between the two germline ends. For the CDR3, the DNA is TGTGCCAGCAAGGGGGTGGGTAACTATGGCTACACCTTC. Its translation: CASKGVGNYGYTF.

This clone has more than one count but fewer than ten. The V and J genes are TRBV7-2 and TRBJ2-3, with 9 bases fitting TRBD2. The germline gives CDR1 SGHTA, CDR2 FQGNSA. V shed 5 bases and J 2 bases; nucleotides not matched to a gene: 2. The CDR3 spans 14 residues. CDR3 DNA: TGTGCCAGCAGCCCTAGCGGGGCCACAGATACGCAGTATTTT. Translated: CASSPSGATDTQYF. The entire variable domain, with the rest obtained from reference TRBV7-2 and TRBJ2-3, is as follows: GAGVSQSPSNKVTEKGKDVELRCDPISGHTALYWYRQSLGQGLEFLIYFQGNSAPDKSGLPSDRFSAERTGGSVSTLTIQRTQQEDSAVYLCASSPSGATDTQYFGPGTRLTVL.